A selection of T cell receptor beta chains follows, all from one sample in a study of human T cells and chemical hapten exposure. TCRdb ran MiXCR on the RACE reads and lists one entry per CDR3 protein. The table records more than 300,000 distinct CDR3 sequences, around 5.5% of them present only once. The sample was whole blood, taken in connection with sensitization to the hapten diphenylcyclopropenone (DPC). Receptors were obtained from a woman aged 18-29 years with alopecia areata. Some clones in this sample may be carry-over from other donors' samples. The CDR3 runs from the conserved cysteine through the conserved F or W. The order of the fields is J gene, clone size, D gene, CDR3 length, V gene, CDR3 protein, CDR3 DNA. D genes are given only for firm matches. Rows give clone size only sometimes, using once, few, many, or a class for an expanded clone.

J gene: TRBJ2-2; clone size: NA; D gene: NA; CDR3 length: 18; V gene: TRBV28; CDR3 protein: CASSLLPLEQMNTGELFF; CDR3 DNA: TGTGCCAGCAGTTTATTACCGCTGGAGCAGATGAACACCGGGGAGCTGTTTTTT
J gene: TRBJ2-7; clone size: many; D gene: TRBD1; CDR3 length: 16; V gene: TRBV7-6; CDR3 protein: CASSARPGQGAYEQYF; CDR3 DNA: TGTGCCAGCAGCGCCCGGCCGGGACAGGGAGCCTACGAGCAGTACTTC
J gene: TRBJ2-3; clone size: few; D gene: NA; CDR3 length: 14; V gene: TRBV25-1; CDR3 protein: CASSDRPGTDTQYF; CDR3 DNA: TGTGCCAGCAGTGATCGACCCGGCACAGATACGCAGTATTTT
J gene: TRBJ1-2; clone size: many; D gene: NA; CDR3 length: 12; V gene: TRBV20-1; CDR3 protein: CSASDSGNGYTF; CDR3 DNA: TGCAGTGCTAGTGATTCAGGGAATGGCTACACCTTC
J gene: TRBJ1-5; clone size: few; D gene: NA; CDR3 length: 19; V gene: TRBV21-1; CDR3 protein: CASSKRPCTGTHSNQPQHF; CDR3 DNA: TGTGCCAGCAGCAAAAGGCCCTGCACCGGGACACATAGCAATCAGCCCCAGCATTTT
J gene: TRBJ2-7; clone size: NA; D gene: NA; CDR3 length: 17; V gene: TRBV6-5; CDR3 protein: CASSFQGWDPRLYEQYF; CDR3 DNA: TGTGCCAGCAGTTTCCAGGGTTGGGATCCGCGACTATACGAGCAGTACTTC
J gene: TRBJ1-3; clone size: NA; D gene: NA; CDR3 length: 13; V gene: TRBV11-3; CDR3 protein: CASSRDPGNTIYF; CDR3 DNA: TGTGCCAGCAGCCGCGACCCAGGAAACACCATATATTTT
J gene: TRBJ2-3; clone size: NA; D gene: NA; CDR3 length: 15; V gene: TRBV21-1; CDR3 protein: CASRNGGPWLDTQYF; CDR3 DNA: TGTGCCAGCCGCAACGGGGGCCCATGGTTGGATACGCAGTATTTT
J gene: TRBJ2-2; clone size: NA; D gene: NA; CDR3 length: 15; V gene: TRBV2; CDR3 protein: CASSEDQTNTGELFF; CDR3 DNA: TGTGCCAGCAGTGAAGACCAGACGAACACCGGGGAGCTGTTTTTT
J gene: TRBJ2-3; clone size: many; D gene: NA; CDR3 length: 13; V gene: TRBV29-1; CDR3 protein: CSVQPDGTDTQYF; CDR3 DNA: TGCAGCGTTCAGCCCGACGGCACAGATACGCAGTATTTT
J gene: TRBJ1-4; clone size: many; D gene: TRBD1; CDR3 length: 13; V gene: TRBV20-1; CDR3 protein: CSASTGVNEKLFF; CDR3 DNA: TGCAGTGCTAGTACAGGGGTTAATGAAAAACTGTTTTTT
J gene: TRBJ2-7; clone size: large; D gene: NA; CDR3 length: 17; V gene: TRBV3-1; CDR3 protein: CASSQEWMGGYTYEQYF; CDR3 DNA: TGTGCCAGCAGCCAAGAATGGATGGGGGGCTATACCTACGAGCAGTACTTC
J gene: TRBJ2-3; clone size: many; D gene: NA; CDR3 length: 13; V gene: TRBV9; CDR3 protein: CASSVNLPDTQYF; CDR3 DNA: TGTGCCAGCAGCGTAAACTTGCCAGATACGCAGTATTTT
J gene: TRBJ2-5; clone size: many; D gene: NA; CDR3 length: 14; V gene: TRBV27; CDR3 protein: CASTPRGDEETQYF; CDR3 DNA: TGTGCCAGCACCCCCCGAGGAGATGAAGAGACCCAGTACTTC
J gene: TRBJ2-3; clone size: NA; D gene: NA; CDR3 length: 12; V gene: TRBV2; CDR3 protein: CASSLTAAAQYF; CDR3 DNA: TGTGCCAGCAGCCTGACAGCGGCGGCGCAGTATTTT
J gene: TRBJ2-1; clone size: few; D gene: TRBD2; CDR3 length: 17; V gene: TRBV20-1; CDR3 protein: CSAYPGLAGGRYNEQFF; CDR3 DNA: TGCAGTGCTTACCCGGGACTAGCGGGGGGCCGGTACAATGAGCAGTTCTTC
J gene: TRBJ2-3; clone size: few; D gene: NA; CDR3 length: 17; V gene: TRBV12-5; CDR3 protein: CASGYSIGSLLTDTQYF; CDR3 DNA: TGTGCTAGTGGTTATTCGATTGGTAGCCTTTTAACAGATACGCAGTATTTT
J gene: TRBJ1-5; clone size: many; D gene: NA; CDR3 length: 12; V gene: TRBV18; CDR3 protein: CASSPAGQPQHF; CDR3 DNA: TGTGCCAGCTCACCGGCAGGTCAGCCCCAGCATTTT
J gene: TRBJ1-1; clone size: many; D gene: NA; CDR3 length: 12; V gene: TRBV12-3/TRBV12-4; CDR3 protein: CASSPRQIEAFF; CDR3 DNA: TGTGCCAGCAGTCCCAGACAGATTGAAGCTTTCTTT
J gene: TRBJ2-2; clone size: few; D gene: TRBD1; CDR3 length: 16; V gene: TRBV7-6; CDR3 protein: CASRQRQGRNTGELFF; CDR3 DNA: TGTGCCAGCAGGCAAAGACAGGGGAGGAACACCGGGGAGCTGTTTTTT
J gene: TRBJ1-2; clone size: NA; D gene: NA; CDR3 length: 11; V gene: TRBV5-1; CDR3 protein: CASSLDGRPAF; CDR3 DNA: TGCGCCAGCAGCTTGGATGGCAGGCCAGCCTTC
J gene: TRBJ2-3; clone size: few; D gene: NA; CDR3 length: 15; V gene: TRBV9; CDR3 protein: CASSVGTQRADTQYF; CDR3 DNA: TGTGCCAGCAGCGTAGGGACACAAAGGGCGGATACGCAGTATTTT
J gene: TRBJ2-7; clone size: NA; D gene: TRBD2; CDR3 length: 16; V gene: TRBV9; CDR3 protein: CASSPGAGGLSYEQYF; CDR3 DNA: TGTGCCAGCAGCCCAGGCGCGGGGGGCCTCTCCTACGAGCAGTACTTC
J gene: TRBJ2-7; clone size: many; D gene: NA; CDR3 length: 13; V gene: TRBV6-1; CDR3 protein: CASSEISGEEQYF; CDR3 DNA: TGTGCCAGCAGTGAAATTTCGGGGGAGGAGCAGTACTTC
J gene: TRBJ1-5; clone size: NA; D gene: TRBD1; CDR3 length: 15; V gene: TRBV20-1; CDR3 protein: CSARFSGQSNQPQHF; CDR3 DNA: TGCAGTGCTAGGTTTTCGGGACAGAGCAATCAGCCCCAGCATTTT
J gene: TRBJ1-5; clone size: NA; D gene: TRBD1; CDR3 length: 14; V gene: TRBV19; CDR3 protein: CASGTGEFNQPQHF; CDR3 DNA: TGTGCCAGTGGGACAGGGGAGTTCAATCAGCCCCAGCATTTT
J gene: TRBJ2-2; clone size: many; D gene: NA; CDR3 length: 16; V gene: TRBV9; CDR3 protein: CASSVEGTRVIGELFF; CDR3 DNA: TGTGCCAGCAGCGTAGAAGGGACACGGGTGATCGGGGAGCTGTTTTTT
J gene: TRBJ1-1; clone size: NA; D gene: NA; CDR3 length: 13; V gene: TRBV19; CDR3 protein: CATTWRSNTEAFF; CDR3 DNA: TGTGCCACCACATGGCGAAGCAACACTGAAGCTTTCTTT
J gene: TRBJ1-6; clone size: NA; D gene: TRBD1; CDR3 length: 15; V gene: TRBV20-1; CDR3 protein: CSAREAGGRNSPLHF; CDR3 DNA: TGCAGTGCTAGGGAGGCAGGGGGTAGAAATTCACCCCTCCACTTT
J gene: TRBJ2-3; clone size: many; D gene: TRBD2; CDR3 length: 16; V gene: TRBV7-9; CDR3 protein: CASSPRSGEALDTQYF; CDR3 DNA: TGTGCCAGCAGCCCTCGCAGCGGGGAGGCCTTAGATACGCAGTATTTT
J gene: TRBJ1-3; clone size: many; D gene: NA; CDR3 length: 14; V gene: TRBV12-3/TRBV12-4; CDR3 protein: CASRPGTAGNTIYF; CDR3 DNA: TGTGCCAGCAGACCTGGGACTGCAGGAAACACCATATATTTT
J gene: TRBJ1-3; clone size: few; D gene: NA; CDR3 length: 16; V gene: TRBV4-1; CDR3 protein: CASSLLSGTSGNTIYF; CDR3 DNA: TGCGCCAGCAGCCTCCTTTCCGGGACCTCTGGAAACACCATATATTTT
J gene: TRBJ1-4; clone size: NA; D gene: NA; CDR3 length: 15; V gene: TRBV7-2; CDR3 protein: CASSSRPTTNEKLFF; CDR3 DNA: TGTGCCAGCAGCTCCCGACCCACAACTAATGAAAAACTGTTTTTT
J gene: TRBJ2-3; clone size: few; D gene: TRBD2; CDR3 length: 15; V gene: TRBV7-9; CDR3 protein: CASSLRRGVIDTQYF; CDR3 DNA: TGTGCCAGCAGCCTCCGGCGGGGGGTTATAGATACGCAGTATTTT
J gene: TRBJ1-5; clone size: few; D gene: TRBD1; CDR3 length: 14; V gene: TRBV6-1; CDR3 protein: CASSETGGPQPQHF; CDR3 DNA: TGTGCCAGCAGTGAAACAGGGGGCCCTCAGCCCCAGCATTTT
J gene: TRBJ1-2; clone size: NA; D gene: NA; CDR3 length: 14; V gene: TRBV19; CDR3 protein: CASNGTIYNYGYTF; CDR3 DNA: TGTGCCAGCAACGGGACTATATATAACTATGGCTACACCTTC
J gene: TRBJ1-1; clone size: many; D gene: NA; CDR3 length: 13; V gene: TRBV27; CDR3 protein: CASSYRLNTEAFF; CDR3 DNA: TGTGCCAGCAGTTATAGGTTGAACACTGAAGCTTTCTTT